The clone carrying this TCR beta chain was counted only a few times. Its antigen is unknown. Deletions cut 0 bases from V and 5 bases from J, with 14 bases between. This CDR3 comprises 15 residues. The germline V gene has CDR1 SGHRS and CDR2 YFSETQ. Vbeta (60) and Jbeta (13) primers were used in the PCR. TCRdb's copy holds only in-frame clones and misses some; the assay was immunoSEQ multiplex PCR. The sample shows 100,000 to 150,000 clones, about 81% of them seen only once. The sample comes from a study of cytomegalovirus exposure and HLA in healthy donors. Whole-study results and caveats: Immune exposure information comprised only CMV serostatus. The study flagged some 170 TCR beta chains as cytomegalovirus-associated.

This TCR was sampled from a woman under 40 in good health and CMV-seronegative. V and J are TRBV5-1 and TRBJ1-2; no clear D. The material sequenced was PBMCs. CDR3 region: CASSLAITPGYGYTF. In nucleotides, the CDR3 is TGCGCCAGCAGCTTGGCTATTACACCGGGATATGGCTACACCTTC.